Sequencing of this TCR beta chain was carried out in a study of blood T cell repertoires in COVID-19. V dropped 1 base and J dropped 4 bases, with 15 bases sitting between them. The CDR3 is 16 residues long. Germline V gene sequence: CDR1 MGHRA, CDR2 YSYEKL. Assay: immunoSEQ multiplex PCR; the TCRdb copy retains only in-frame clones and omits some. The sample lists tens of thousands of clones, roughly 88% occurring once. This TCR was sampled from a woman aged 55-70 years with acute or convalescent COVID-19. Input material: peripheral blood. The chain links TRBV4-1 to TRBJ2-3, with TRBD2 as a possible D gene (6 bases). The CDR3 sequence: CASSQGWGVRADTQYF. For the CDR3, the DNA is TGCGCCAGCAGCCAAGGGTGGGGGGTGAGGGCAGATACGCAGTATTTT.